The 15 T cell receptor beta chains reported below all come from one sample, sequenced in a study of T cell responses to AZD1222 COVID-19 vaccine. Assay: immunoSEQ multiplex PCR; the TCRdb copy retains only in-frame clones and omits some. This sample carries about 67,000 clones, approximately 80% of them seen once, and the ten largest clones take 21%. The sequencing used peripheral blood, collected on day 0 of AZD1222 vaccination. The receptor set was obtained from an adult in good health.

The rearrangement uses TRBV11-2 and TRBJ1-5; unclear D gene. CDR1 SGHAT and CDR2 FQNNGV come from the germline V gene. The V end was cut by 1 base, the J end by 7 bases, with 11 bases between. CDR3 length: 14 residues. CDR3 DNA sequence: TGTGCCAGCAGCTTAGGCGGATTTGGACAGCCCCAGCATTTT. As protein: CASSLGGFGQPQHF.

The V and J genes are TRBV6-5 and TRBJ1-2, with D possibly matching TRBD1 (5 bases). Trimming took off 8 bases at V and 4 bases at J, with 20 bases between the two ends. Germline loops: CDR1 MNHEY, CDR2 SVGAGI. This CDR3 is built from 15 residues. CDR3 coding DNA: TGTGCCAGCGCGCCTGACGGCCCAGGGACCTATGGCTACACCTTC. Protein sequence: CASAPDGPGTYGYTF.

The V call is TRBV23-1, the J call TRBJ1-6; unclear D gene. TRBV23-1 is noted as an ORF with a role that remains uncertain. The CDR3 totals 17 residues. V lost 0 bases and J 0 bases, leaving 9 bases between the germline ends. As DNA, the CDR3 is TGCGCCAGCAGTCAATCGGCAAGGAGCTCCTATAATTCACCCCTCCACTTT. Its translation is CASSQSARSSYNSPLHF.

In its sample, this clone was seen once. The chain recombines TRBV7-3 with TRBJ2-5, with 7 positions matching TRBD2. This CDR3 is built from 15 residues. With V trimmed by 1 base and J by 1 base, 3 bases remained unmatched. Germline CDR1 reads SGHTA; CDR2 reads FQGTGA. CDR3 sequence: CASSLRASGQETQYF. CDR3 in DNA: TGTGCCAGCAGCTTAAGAGCTAGCGGCCAAGAGACCCAGTACTTC.

The chain couples TRBV5-5 to TRBJ2-7; perhaps D is TRBD1 or TRBD2 (6 bases each). The CDR3 has 16 residues. Deletions cut 4 bases from V and 3 bases from J, with 20 bases between. Looked up from germline, CDR1 is SGHKS and CDR2 is YYEKEE (reference sequence). The CDR3 DNA reads as TGTGCCAGCAGCCTCGGGGGCCTCGGGAAATTCTACGAGCAGTACTTC. Its protein is CASSLGGLGKFYEQYF.

The V gene is TRBV6-4, the J gene TRBJ2-7; D uncertain. The CDR3 extends over 11 amino acids. Germline V gives CDR1 MRHNA, CDR2 SNTAGT. V lost 3 bases to trimming and J lost 3 bases, with 3 bases between them. The CDR3 reads CASSECYEQYF. Here the CDR3 DNA reads TGTGCCAGCAGTGAGTGCTACGAGCAGTACTTC.

The chain uses TRBV5-1 and TRBJ1-4, with D perhaps matching TRBD1 (6 bases). V lost 1 base and J 7 bases, leaving 20 bases between the germline ends. There are 17 residues in the CDR3. Germline CDR1 is SGHRS and CDR2 is YFSETQ. The CDR3 DNA reads as TGCGCCAGCAGCTTGCACGACCCACAGGGCGCGAGTGAAAAACTGTTTTTT. This gives the protein CASSLHDPQGASEKLFF.

V usage is TRBV6-5 and J usage is TRBJ1-5; D is uncertain. The CDR3 sequence is 15 residues long. V was shortened by 6 bases and J by 0 bases, with 12 bases between the two germline ends. Germline loops: CDR1 MNHEY, CDR2 SVGAGI. CDR3 in DNA: TGTGCCAGCAGCCCCGACTCACTTAGCAATCAGCCCCAGCATTTT. Residues: CASSPDSLSNQPQHF.

The chain links TRBV7-8 to TRBJ2-1; TRBD1 matches at 9 bases. CDR3 size: 15 residues. Germline V lookup: CDR1 SGHVS, CDR2 FQNEAQ. The trim removed 4 bases at V and 4 bases at J, leaving 5 bases unmatched. CDR3 loop: CASSWGDRAYNEQFF. CDR3 nucleotides: TGTGCCAGCAGCTGGGGGGACAGGGCATACAATGAGCAGTTCTTC.

J is TRBJ1-5 and V is TRBV6-5; D possibly corresponds to TRBD1 (5 bases). This CDR3 region has 10 residues. Germline V lookup: CDR1 MNHEY, CDR2 SVGAGI. V gave up 11 bases and J gave up 12 bases, with 14 bases separating them. The DNA of the CDR3 is TGTGCCTCGGGGGACCTGCTCCAGCATTTT. This sequence encodes CASGDLLQHF.

This chain links TRBV7-2 with TRBJ2-5; TRBD2 agrees at 7 bases. Germline-derived CDR1 and CDR2 are SGHTA and FQGNSA. J was trimmed by 5 bases and V by 4 bases; bases with no gene match: 16. This CDR3 contains 17 residues. DNA for the CDR3: TGTGCCAGCAGCTCAGGACTAGTAGTAACAAAGGGGGAGACCCAGTACTTC. Its translation: CASSSGLVVTKGETQYF.

To note about this clone: A read error may account for a junction end that differs from germline. The V call is TRBV7-9, the J call TRBJ2-7; tentatively, D is TRBD1 (6 bases). CDR3 length: 15 amino acids. CDR1 is SEHNR, CDR2 FQNEAQ, per germline (reference sequence). CDR3 sequence: CASSVALTGPYEQYF. The CDR3 DNA reads as TGTGCCAGCAGCGTAGCCTTGACAGGTCCCTACGAGCAGTACTTC.

The chain has TRBV24-1 and TRBJ2-3; tentatively, D is TRBD1 or TRBD2 (5 bases each). The CDR3 length is 13 residues. The V gene lost 9 bases and the J gene lost 2 bases, with 11 bases spanning the gap. The germline V gene encodes CDR1 KGHDR and CDR2 SFDVKD. CDR3 amino acids: CATGGISTDTQYF. CDR3 sequence (DNA): TGTGCCACCGGGGGTATCTCCACAGATACGCAGTATTTT.

The chain is built from TRBV5-1 and TRBJ1-2, with D hard to call. The germline V gene has CDR1 SGHRS and CDR2 YFSETQ. The CDR3 loop spans 15 amino acids. The germline V and J ends were trimmed by 3 bases and 6 bases, with 18 bases remaining between them. CDR3 in DNA: TGCGCCAGCAGCTATGGCGGTTCCTGGGAGGATGGCTACACCTTC. It translates to CASSYGGSWEDGYTF.

V usage is TRBV2 and J usage is TRBJ2-1, with D tentatively TRBD2 (6 bases). CDR3 size: 15 residues. V was clipped by 3 bases and J by 3 bases, with 12 bases between them. Germline CDR1 is SNHLY and CDR2 is FYNNEI. CDR3 bases: TGTGCCAGCAGTGAGAGGCAGGGACTCTACAATGAGCAGTTCTTC. Residues: CASSERQGLYNEQFF.